The text below deals with one T cell receptor beta chain. These data come from a study of blood T cell repertoires in COVID-19. Study context: T cells, B-cell-depleted T cells, or PBMCs provided the cDNA or gDNA that served as material.

Original handling: From reference gene primer amplification, estimates of nucleated cell counts were derived. Only in-frame clones appear in the TCRdb table, and some are missing; sequencing was by immunoSEQ multiplex PCR. V and J calls and clone size follow that table, whereas D and trimming were derived from the DNA. The table shows about 250,000 clones, with 65% to 90% occurring only once. CDR1 and CDR2 (germline): SGHAT, FQNNGV. V shed 4 bases and J shed 7 bases, with 11 bases lying between them. The CDR3 contains 14 residues. During active infection, Seattle patients enrolled and were then monitored through disease.

The source is a man aged 50 to 59 with COVID-19, enrolled during active disease. The gene calls are TRBV11-2 and TRBJ1-6; TRBD1 is a possible D gene (6 bases). Sample: peripheral blood. The CDR3, as DNA: TGTGCCAGCAGCTCCCGGGACAAGAATTCACCCCTCCACTTT. Encoded protein: CASSSRDKNSPLHF.